Listed below are T cell receptor beta chains from one sample, sequenced in a study of blood T cell repertoires in COVID-19. The data were produced by immunoSEQ multiplex PCR, yet TCRdb's version contains in-frame clones alone and is incomplete. The sample holds a few hundred thousand clones, around 85% seen once. The sequenced material came from PBMCs or T cells enriched from blood (not recorded which). The origin of the receptors is a woman aged 55-70 years who had recovered from COVID-19. CDR3s include the opening cysteine and the closing phenylalanine or tryptophan. The order of the fields is clone size, D gene, V gene, J gene, CDR3 DNA, CDR3 protein. D genes are given only for firm matches. The size of a clone is reported for some rows only, either as once, few or many, or as a class for expanded clones.

.	.	TRBV9	TRBJ1-3	TGTGCCAGCAGCCCTGGCGGCAGTCCCGGAAACACCATATATTTT	CASSPGGSPGNTIYF
once	.	TRBV19	TRBJ2-5	TGTGCCAGTAGCACGACTGAGGAGGGGACCCAGTACTTC	CASSTTEEGTQYF
once	TRBD1	TRBV4-1	TRBJ2-3	TGCGCCAGCAGCCAAGGGCTCCAGGGGGCTGATACGCAGTATTTT	CASSQGLQGADTQYF
.	TRBD1	TRBV19	TRBJ2-1	TGTGCCAGTAGTATCCGGGACAGATTTTACAATGAGCAGTTCTTC	CASSIRDRFYNEQFF
.	.	TRBV12-5	TRBJ1-3	TGTGCTAGTGGACCCGAACTGTACTCTGGAAACACCATATATTTT	CASGPELYSGNTIYF
.	TRBD1	TRBV7-6	TRBJ1-3	TGTGCCAGCGGACAGGGCTCTGGAAACACCATATATTTT	CASGQGSGNTIYF
.	TRBD1	TRBV11-2	TRBJ1-5	TGTGCCAGCAGCTGGGGGACAGGGCATCAGCCCCAGCATTTT	CASSWGTGHQPQHF
.	.	TRBV5-1	TRBJ1-2	TGCGCCAGCAGCCCAAGGCCCTCCCTTACAGAAAACTATGGCTACACCTTC	CASSPRPSLTENYGYTF
.	.	TRBV5-1	TRBJ1-2	TGCGCCAGCAGCTTGGCCGGTTATGGCTACACCTTC	CASSLAGYGYTF
.	.	TRBV21-1	TRBJ2-2	TGTGCCATCAAGTTAAAGGGGGGGCGGAGCACCGGGGAGCTGTTTTTT	CAIKLKGGRSTGELFF
.	.	TRBV2	TRBJ1-1	TGTGCCAGCAGTGAATTCCATGGGGGGGAAGCTTTCTTT	CASSEFHGGEAFF
.	.	TRBV30	TRBJ1-1	TGTGCCTGGAGGCAAGACAGTAACACTGAAGCTTTCTTT	CAWRQDSNTEAFF
.	TRBD1	TRBV5-5	TRBJ1-2	TGTGCCAGCAGTCGACAGGGGGCAGGCTATGGCTACACCTTC	CASSRQGAGYGYTF
.	.	TRBV5-1	TRBJ1-2	TGCGCCAGCGGATCAGGGCTGGTTACTAACTATGGCTACACCTTC	CASGSGLVTNYGYTF
few	.	TRBV27	TRBJ1-1	TGTGCCAGCAGTTTATCGGGGGGGGACACTGAAGCTTTCTTT	CASSLSGGDTEAFF
.	.	TRBV5-4	TRBJ1-3	TGTGCCAGCAGCTTGGCGGGGGGGAACACCATATATTTT	CASSLAGGNTIYF
.	TRBD1	TRBV18	TRBJ1-2	TGTGCCAGCTCACTACAGGGGGCGTCTGGCTACACCTTC	CASSLQGASGYTF
.	.	TRBV6-5	TRBJ2-5	TGTGCCAGCAGGGACTCCCGGGTGGAGACCCAGTACTTC	CASRDSRVETQYF
once	TRBD2	TRBV27	TRBJ2-5	TGTGCCAGCAGTTTATCACCTAGCGGGGGATTGGAGACCCAGTACTTC	CASSLSPSGGLETQYF
few	TRBD1	TRBV6-5	TRBJ1-4	TGTGCCAGCAGCACCGACAGGGTGGGAAATGAAAAACTGTTTTTT	CASSTDRVGNEKLFF
once	.	TRBV7-2	TRBJ1-4	TGTGCCAGCAGCCTTCGTCCTCTTGCAACTAATGAAAAACTGTTTTTT	CASSLRPLATNEKLFF
few	.	TRBV5-8	TRBJ1-4	TGTGCCAGCAGCTTGGCCGGGGCAGGGGAGCCTAATGAAAAACTGTTTTTT	CASSLAGAGEPNEKLFF
.	.	TRBV11-3	TRBJ1-2	TGTGCCAGCAGTCCAGGGGTGGGCTATGGCTACACCTTC	CASSPGVGYGYTF
.	.	TRBV4-1	TRBJ1-2	TGCGCCAGCAGCCAAGCCCCCGGTGCCTATGGCTACACCTTC	CASSQAPGAYGYTF
.	TRBD1	TRBV10-3	TRBJ2-7	TGTGCCGTATCCGGGACAGCGTACGAGCAGTACTTC	CAVSGTAYEQYF
.	.	TRBV24-1	TRBJ2-7	TGTGCCACCAGTGATTCGGGACTTTACGAGCAGTACTTC	CATSDSGLYEQYF
once	TRBD1	TRBV14	TRBJ1-1	TGTGCCAGCAGCAGATTCGGGACAGCGAACACTGAAGCTTTCTTT	CASSRFGTANTEAFF
.	.	TRBV2	TRBJ1-5	TGTGCCAGCAGAGAGGGCAGGGGCCGCAATCAGCCCCAGCATTTT	CASREGRGRNQPQHF
.	TRBD1	TRBV4-1	TRBJ1-1	TGCGCCAGCAGCCAAGAAGTGACAGGGAATTCTGAAGCTTTCTTT	CASSQEVTGNSEAFF
.	TRBD1	TRBV10-3	TRBJ2-1	TGTGCCATCAGTGAGTCCCGGACAGGGAGCTCCTACAATGAGCAGTTCTTC	CAISESRTGSSYNEQFF
.	.	TRBV18	TRBJ1-1	TGTGCCAGCTCACCAGACAAGAACACTGAAGCTTTCTTT	CASSPDKNTEAFF
.	.	TRBV24-1	TRBJ1-1	TGTGCCACCAGTGATGGGAGGAGTGGTTACACTGAAGCTTTCTTT	CATSDGRSGYTEAFF
.	.	TRBV4-1	TRBJ1-1	TGCGCCAGCAGCCTCCCCACCTCGACAGGGAACACTGAAGCTTTCTTT	CASSLPTSTGNTEAFF
.	TRBD1	TRBV11-2	TRBJ1-1	TGTGCCAGCAGCTTCAAGGACAGGGGCACTGAAGCTTTCTTT	CASSFKDRGTEAFF
.	.	TRBV2	TRBJ2-5	TGTGCCAGCAAGGTTGGACAGCTACAAGAGACCCAGTACTTC	CASKVGQLQETQYF
.	.	TRBV6-5	TRBJ1-2	TGTGCCAGCAGTTATGCAGGGATAAACTATGGCTACACCTTC	CASSYAGINYGYTF
.	.	TRBV12-3/TRBV12-4	TRBJ1-1	TGTGCCAGCAGTTATCCAGGGGTTACTGAAGCTTTCTTT	CASSYPGVTEAFF
.	TRBD1	TRBV10-2	TRBJ2-1	TGCGCCAGCACCGAACAGGGGGCGGGTGAGCAGTTCTTC	CASTEQGAGEQFF
.	TRBD1	TRBV24-1	TRBJ1-2	TGTGCCACCAGTGACCCCGGACAGGGCTATGGCTACACCTTC	CATSDPGQGYGYTF
.	.	TRBV2	TRBJ2-2	TGTGCCAGCAGTGACAGCGGAGACGCCGGGGAGCTGTTTTTT	CASSDSGDAGELFF
.	.	TRBV15	TRBJ2-7	TGTGCCACCGCAGGGGAAAGAAAAAACGAGCAGTACTTC	CATAGERKNEQYF
.	TRBD1	TRBV19	TRBJ1-4	TGTGCCTCCCAAGATCTTGGCAGGGGGAATGAAAAACTGTTTTTT	CASQDLGRGNEKLFF
.	TRBD1	TRBV15	TRBJ1-4	TGTGCCACCAGCAGGAGGGGGACAGCTGAAAAACTGTTTTTT	CATSRRGTAEKLFF
.	.	TRBV21-1	TRBJ1-2	TGTGCCAGCAACAACAACCGGGACAGGGAAAACTATGGCTACACCTTC	CASNNNRDRENYGYTF
.	TRBD1	TRBV6-5	TRBJ2-7	TGTGCCAGCAGCACGGACAGGGGAAGGGGCGAGCAGTACTTC	CASSTDRGRGEQYF
once	.	TRBV5-8	TRBJ1-4	TGTGCCAGCAGCTTGGGGCAGGGGTTTAATGAAAAACTGTTTTTT	CASSLGQGFNEKLFF
.	.	TRBV6-5	TRBJ1-6	TGTGCCAGCAGCCGACAGAGCTCCTATAATTCACCCCTCCACTTT	CASSRQSSYNSPLHF
.	.	TRBV7-9	TRBJ1-5	TGTGCCAGCAGCTTAGAGGGCCGGGACAACCAGCCCCAGCATTTT	CASSLEGRDNQPQHF
.	.	TRBV2	TRBJ1-3	TGTGCCAGCACCCTAGTGGCTGGAAACACCATATATTTT	CASTLVAGNTIYF
once	.	TRBV19	TRBJ2-1	TGTGCCAGTAGTATAGGAGAGGGTCGCGCTATCAATGAGCAGTTCTTC	CASSIGEGRAINEQFF
.	TRBD1	TRBV9	TRBJ1-4	TGTGCCAGCAGCGTAGGACAGGGTGGTGAAAAACTGTTTTTT	CASSVGQGGEKLFF
.	.	TRBV11-3	TRBJ2-2	TGTGCCAGCAGTCTACTTACAGGGTCCGGGGAGCTGTTTTTT	CASSLLTGSGELFF
few	.	TRBV27	TRBJ1-1	TGTGCCAGCTGCCTCCGTGGGCTCCCGAACACTGAAGCTTTCTTT	CASCLRGLPNTEAFF
.	.	TRBV9	TRBJ1-2	TGTGCCAGCAGCGGAGGGGGTTCCTATGGCTACACCTTC	CASSGGGSYGYTF
.	TRBD1	TRBV28	TRBJ2-5	TGTGCCAGCAGATCCGCGGGACAGGGGCAAGAGACCCAGTACTTC	CASRSAGQGQETQYF
.	.	TRBV6-5	TRBJ2-1	TGTGCCAGCATTAGGCAGGGGAAGGCTGAGCGGTTCTTC	CASIRQGKAERFF
.	.	TRBV12-3/TRBV12-4	TRBJ1-2	TGTGCCAGCAGTTTCGAGGGGCGGGGCGGCTACACCTTC	CASSFEGRGGYTF
.	TRBD1	TRBV3-1/TRBV3-2	TRBJ1-2	TGTGCCAGCAGCCAGACAGGGAATGGCTACACCTTC	CASSQTGNGYTF
.	.	TRBV4-2	TRBJ1-2	TGTGCCAGCAGCCAAGAGGGGCTCGACTATGGCTACACCTTC	CASSQEGLDYGYTF